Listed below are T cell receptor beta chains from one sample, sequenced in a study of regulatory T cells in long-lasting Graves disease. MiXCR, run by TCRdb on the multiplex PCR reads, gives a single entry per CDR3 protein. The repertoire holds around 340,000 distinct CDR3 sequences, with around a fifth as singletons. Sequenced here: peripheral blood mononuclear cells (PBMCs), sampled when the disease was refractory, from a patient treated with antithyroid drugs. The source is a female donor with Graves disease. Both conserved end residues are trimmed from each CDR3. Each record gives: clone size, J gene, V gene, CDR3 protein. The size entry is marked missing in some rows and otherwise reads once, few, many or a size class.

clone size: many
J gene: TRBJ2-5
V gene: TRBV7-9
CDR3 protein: ASSPEQGGETQY

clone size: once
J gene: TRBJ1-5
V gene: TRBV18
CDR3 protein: ASSPKELGSNQPQH

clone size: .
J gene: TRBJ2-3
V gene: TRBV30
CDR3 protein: AWRRRRPPGTDTQY

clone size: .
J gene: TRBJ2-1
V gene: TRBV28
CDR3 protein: ASRLGPAQGEQF

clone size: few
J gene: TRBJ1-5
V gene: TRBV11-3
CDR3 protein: ASSLDRFQPQH

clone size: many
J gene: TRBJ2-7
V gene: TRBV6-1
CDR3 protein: ASRLRGSWEQY

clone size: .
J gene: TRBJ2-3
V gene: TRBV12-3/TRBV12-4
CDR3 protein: ASSLGGANTDTQY

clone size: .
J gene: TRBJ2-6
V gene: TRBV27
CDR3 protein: ASSLSPLAGANVLT

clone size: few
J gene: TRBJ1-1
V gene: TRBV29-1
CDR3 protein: SGPGQGDKNTEAF

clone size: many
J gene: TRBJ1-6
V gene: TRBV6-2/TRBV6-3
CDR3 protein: ASTTGPQTNSPLH

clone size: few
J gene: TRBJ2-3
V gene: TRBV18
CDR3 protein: ASSPLAQGDTQY

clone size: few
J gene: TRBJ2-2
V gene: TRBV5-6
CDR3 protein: ASSLDWADHTGELF

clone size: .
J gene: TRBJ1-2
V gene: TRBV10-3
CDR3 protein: AISDPVWAYT

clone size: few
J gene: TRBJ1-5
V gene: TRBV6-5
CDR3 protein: ASSYFNQPQH

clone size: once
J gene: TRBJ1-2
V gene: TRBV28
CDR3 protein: ASSLSGGERGYT

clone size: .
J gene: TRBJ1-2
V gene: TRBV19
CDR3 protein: ASSEQNFYGYT

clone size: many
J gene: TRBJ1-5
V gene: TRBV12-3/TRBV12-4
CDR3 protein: ASSFRQGVQPQH

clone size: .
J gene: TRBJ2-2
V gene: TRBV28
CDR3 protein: ASGRLNTGELF

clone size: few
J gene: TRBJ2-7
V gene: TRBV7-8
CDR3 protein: ASRDAGTGIEQY

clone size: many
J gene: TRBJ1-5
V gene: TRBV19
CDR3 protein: ASKEGHHQPQH

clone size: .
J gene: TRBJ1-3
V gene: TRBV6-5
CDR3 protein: ASSYQKQGTRSGNTIY

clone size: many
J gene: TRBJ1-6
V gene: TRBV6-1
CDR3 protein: ASSSRNSPLH

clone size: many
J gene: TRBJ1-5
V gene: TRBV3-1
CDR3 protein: ATAASNRAQPQH

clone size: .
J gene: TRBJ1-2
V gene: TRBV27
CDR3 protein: ASAPDSKNHYGYT

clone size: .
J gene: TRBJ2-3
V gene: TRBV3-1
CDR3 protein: ASSLSLPGATTDTQY

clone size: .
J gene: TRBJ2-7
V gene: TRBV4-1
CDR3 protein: ASSHGTSGYEQY

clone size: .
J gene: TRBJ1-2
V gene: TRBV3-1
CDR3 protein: ASSQEGHQGHYGYT

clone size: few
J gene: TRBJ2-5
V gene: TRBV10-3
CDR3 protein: AIAKGKGETQY

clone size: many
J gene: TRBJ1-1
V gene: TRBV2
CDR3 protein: ASRTDSSTEAF

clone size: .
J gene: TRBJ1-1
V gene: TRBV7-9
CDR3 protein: ASSFSYTEAF

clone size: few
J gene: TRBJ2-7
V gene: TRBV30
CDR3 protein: AWSPGTGTYEQY

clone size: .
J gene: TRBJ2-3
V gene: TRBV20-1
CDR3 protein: SGSEGTDTQY

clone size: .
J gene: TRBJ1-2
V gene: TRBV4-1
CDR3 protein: ASSRGSGGAHYGYT

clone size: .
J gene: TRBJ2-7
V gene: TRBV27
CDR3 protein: ASSLSRGKVQY

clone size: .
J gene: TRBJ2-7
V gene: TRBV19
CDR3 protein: ASSIAPGQGIYEQY